The T cell receptor beta chain described here comes from a study of T-cell memory formation after mild COVID-19. Study-wide results and limits: Contracting CD4+ clones sat mainly in CM and EM; CD8+ in EMRA.

TCRdb itself ran the 5' RACE reads through MiXCR, one entry per CDR3 protein. Of about 390,000 distinct CDR3 sequences listed, 15% to 20% are singletons. This clonotype was seen a few times. No antigen is known for it. This CDR3 comprises 13 residues. Germline CDR1 is SQVTM and CDR2 is ANQGSEA. V lost 5 bases and J 1 base, leaving 11 bases between the germline ends. The specimen was PBMCs or a T cell subset sorted from them (not recorded which). The genes are TRBV29-1 and TRBJ2-5; no definite D call. The receptor's source is a man younger than 30 who had mild COVID-19 (a few samples of this study predate the infection). Cell type and time point are not known. CDR3 protein: CSVTRTAQETQYF. The CDR3 region has the DNA TGCAGCGTTACGAGGACGGCCCAAGAGACCCAGTACTTC.